The 30 T cell receptor beta chains below were found in one sample sequenced in a study of CD8 T cells in ankylosing spondylitis. TCRdb re-called the 5' RACE reads through MiXCR, storing one row per CDR3 protein. The sample has hundreds of thousands of distinct CDR3 sequences, 30% to 40% seen once. Source material: blood, either unsorted or a sorted T cell fraction (not recorded which). The origin of the receptors is a male donor with ankylosing spondylitis or in good health (not recorded which).

In this sample, this clonotype turned up a few times. The chain couples TRBV27 to TRBJ1-5; tentatively, D is TRBD1 (6 bases). V lost 4 bases and J 7 bases, leaving 20 bases between the germline ends. Germline CDR1 is MNHEY and CDR2 is SMNVEV (reference sequence). This CDR3 is 16 amino acids long. The CDR3 DNA sequence: TGTGCCAGCAGTTCCCCCCCCTACAGGGAAGGACAGCCCCAGCATTTT. This encodes CASSSPPYREGQPQHF.

The chain is built from TRBV12-3 or TRBV12-4 and TRBJ2-1; 10 bases fit TRBD2. V gave up 3 bases and J gave up 8 bases; unmatched junction bases: 4. The CDR3 has 14 residues. CDR3 in DNA: TGTGCCAGCAGTTTCACTAGCGGGGCGGATGAGCAGTTCTTC. Amino acids: CASSFTSGADEQFF.

This sequence joins TRBV12-3 or TRBV12-4 and TRBJ1-6, with D unresolved. V dropped 1 base and J dropped 8 bases, with 9 bases sitting between them. The CDR3 contains 14 residues. Written as DNA, the CDR3 is TGTGCCAGCAGTTTAGACGGCGCTTATTCACCCCTCCACTTT. Translating it yields CASSLDGAYSPLHF.

A word on this clonotype: This may arise from a read error, as a much more abundant clone is one base away. The chain has TRBV20-1 and TRBJ2-7; TRBD1 is a possible D gene (6 bases). This CDR3 is built from 12 residues. Germline CDR1 reads DFQATT; CDR2 reads SNEGSKA (reference sequence). The CDR3: CSASLQGYDQYF. As DNA, the CDR3 is TGCAGTGCTAGTTTACAGGGCTACGACCAGTACTTC.

The rearrangement uses TRBV5-1 and TRBJ2-7; no clear D. This CDR3 is built from 13 residues. V lost 0 bases and J lost 3, with 7 bases in between. CDR1 is SGHRS, CDR2 YFSETQ, per germline. CDR3 loop: CASSLAGYYEQYF. The CDR3 DNA reads TGCGCCAGCAGCTTGGCAGGTTACTACGAGCAGTACTTC.

The rearrangement joins TRBV24-1 to TRBJ2-7; 8 nucleotides match TRBD1. The CDR3 contains 14 residues. Germline V gene data show CDR1 as KGHDR and CDR2 as SFDVKD. Trimming removed 3 bases from V and 2 bases from J; junction bases left unmatched: 2. The CDR3 DNA follows: TGTGCCACCAGTGATAGGGACAGGACCTACGAGCAGTACTTC. It is translated as CATSDRDRTYEQYF.

The chain joins TRBV20-1 to TRBJ1-2, with D perhaps matching TRBD1 (5 bases). Germline assignment: CDR1 DFQATT and CDR2 SNEGSKA (reference sequence). V dropped 6 bases and J dropped 4 bases, with 15 bases sitting between them. The CDR3 is 13 residues long. This chain's CDR3 is CSAPRDLSYGYTF. The CDR3 region has the DNA TGCAGTGCCCCGCGGGACCTCTCCTATGGCTACACCTTC.

V is TRBV4-1 and J is TRBJ2-5; no definite D call. Germline V gene lookup returns CDR1 MGHRA and CDR2 YSYEKL. Trimming stripped 1 base from V and 2 bases from J, with 11 bases between. The length of the CDR3 is 15 residues. This CDR3 is CASSQGGRGQETQYF. The CDR3, as DNA: TGCGCCAGCAGCCAAGGTGGTAGAGGTCAAGAGACCCAGTACTTC.

The rearrangement uses TRBV7-2 and TRBJ2-7; a possible D gene is TRBD2 (6 bases). The CDR3 runs 14 residues. Germline CDR1 is SGHTA and CDR2 is FQGNSA. V gave up 2 bases and J gave up 6 bases, with 14 bases separating them. The CDR3 DNA reads as TGTGCCAGCAGCTTACCGGAGGGGATTGGCGAGCAGTACTTC. This gives the protein CASSLPEGIGEQYF.

The V and J genes are TRBV20-1 and TRBJ2-1, with 12 bases matching TRBD1. Germline V gene sequence: CDR1 DFQATT, CDR2 SNEGSKA (reference sequence). V trimming: 4 bases; J trimming: 8 bases; junction bases outside the gene matches: 6. CDR3 length: 14 amino acids. The CDR3 DNA is TGCAGTGCTACCTCGGGACAGGGGGCGGATGAGCAGTTCTTC. As protein: CSATSGQGADEQFF.

This clonotype occurred a few times. The rearrangement links TRBV12-3 or TRBV12-4 to TRBJ2-3; 9 nucleotides line up with TRBD1. The CDR3 totals 15 residues. With 6 bases clipped from V and 2 bases from J, the junction kept 6 bases outside the gene matches. For the CDR3, the DNA is TGTGCCAGCAGCCCCGGACAGGGGATCACAGATACGCAGTATTTT. Its translation: CASSPGQGITDTQYF.

This clonotype was observed once. This sequence joins TRBV12-3 or TRBV12-4 and TRBJ1-5; D is possibly TRBD1 (6 bases). The CDR3 loop spans 14 amino acids. The V end lost 5 bases, the J end lost 0 bases, and 8 bases lay between the germline ends. The CDR3 bases are TGTGCCAGCAGTGACAGGAATAGCAATCAGCCCCAGCATTTT. Its translation is CASSDRNSNQPQHF.

This clonotype was seen more than once but under ten times. The chain carries TRBV20-1 and TRBJ2-2; 7 bases match TRBD2. Germline V gene data show CDR1 as DFQATT and CDR2 as SNEGSKA (reference sequence). V was clipped by 5 bases and J by 1 base; unmatched bases: 4. The CDR3 is 14 residues long. CDR3 bases: TGCAGTGCTCGCGGGGGTTGGAACACCGGGGAGCTGTTTTTT. This sequence encodes CSARGGWNTGELFF.

The rearrangement uses TRBV5-1 and TRBJ2-1; 8 bases line up with TRBD1. Germline-derived CDR1 and CDR2 are SGHRS and YFSETQ. The junction had 8 bases not matched to a gene; V was cut back by 4 bases and J by 2 bases. The CDR3 loop spans 16 amino acids. In DNA form, the CDR3 reads TGCGCCAGCAGCCGCCACCGGGACAGGACCTACAATGAGCAGTTCTTC. It is translated as CASSRHRDRTYNEQFF.

The gene calls are TRBV3-1 and TRBJ2-1; possibly TRBD2 for D (5 bases). V shed 4 bases and J shed 2 bases, with 12 bases lying between them. The germline gives CDR1 LGHDT, CDR2 YNNKEL (reference sequence). The CDR3 spans 15 residues. CDR3 DNA: TGTGCCAGCAGCCCGGACTGGGTTACCTACAATGAGCAGTTCTTC. Protein sequence: CASSPDWVTYNEQFF.

This clonotype was seen only a few times. The J gene is TRBJ2-3, the V gene TRBV10-1; TRBD2 is a possible D gene (5 bases). The CDR3 runs 17 residues. V lost 6 bases, J lost 4 bases, and 23 bases lay in between. Germline values: CDR1 WNHNN, CDR2 SYGVQD (reference sequence). The DNA of the CDR3 is TGCGCCAGCAGCACGGCCGGACTCCCACTCCGGGCAGATACGCAGTATTTT. This gives the protein CASSTAGLPLRADTQYF.

CDR3 nucleotides: TGTGCCAGCAGCGTCCGCTGGACGGCTTTGGCAGATACGCAGTATTTT. It yields the protein CASSVRWTALADTQYF. The rearrangement joins TRBV5-6 to TRBJ2-3; D is unresolved. Deletions cut 4 bases from V and 4 bases from J, with 19 bases between. CDR1 and CDR2 (germline): SGHDT, YYEEEE. The CDR3 runs 16 residues.

Details on this clonotype: One end of the junction varies from germline; a read error may be responsible. The V and J genes are TRBV12-3 or TRBV12-4 and TRBJ2-1; TRBD2 matches 11 bases. The CDR3 is made up of 13 amino acids. The CDR3 DNA follows: TGTGCCAGCAGTTTAACTAGCGGGGGCCGACAGATCTTC. Its protein product is CASSLTSGGRQIF.

This clonotype was detected ten times or more. The rearrangement links TRBV9 to TRBJ2-5; possible D gene TRBD2, 6 bases. From germline, CDR1 is SGDLS and CDR2 YYNGEE. V was clipped by 0 bases and J by 5 bases, with 11 bases between them. CDR3 size: 14 residues. In DNA, the CDR3 is TGTGCCAGCAGCGTAGAGGGGACTTATGAGACCCAGTACTTC. Translating it yields CASSVEGTYETQYF. Complete variable domain (other parts from reference TRBV9 and TRBJ2-5): DSGVTQTPKHLITATGQRVTLRCSPRSGDLSVYWYQQSLDQGLQFLIQYYNGEERAKGNILERFSAQQFPDLHSELNLSSLELGDSALYFCASSVEGTYETQYFGPGTRLLVL.

V gene TRBV5-5 combines with J gene TRBJ1-5, with D hard to call. The ends were cut back, 4 bases at V and 1 base at J, with 9 bases in the middle. Germline V gives CDR1 SGHKS, CDR2 YYEKEE (reference sequence). The CDR3 loop spans 14 amino acids. CDR3 in DNA: TGTGCCAGCAGCCGGACGGAGAGCAATCAGCCCCAGCATTTT. Translated: CASSRTESNQPQHF.

The V call is TRBV9, the J call TRBJ2-1; possible D gene TRBD2, 6 bases. Germline V gene lookup returns CDR1 SGDLS and CDR2 YYNGEE. There are 17 residues in the CDR3. Trimming stripped 3 bases from V and 3 bases from J, with 19 bases between. The CDR3 loop reads CASSATASANLYNEQFF. DNA for the CDR3: TGTGCCAGCAGCGCGACGGCTAGCGCTAACCTCTACAATGAGCAGTTCTTC.

The chain is built from TRBV20-1 and TRBJ2-1, with a possible D match to TRBD2 (6 bases). Trimming stripped 0 bases from V and 8 bases from J, with 14 bases between. The CDR3 is 14 amino acids. Germline V gene data show CDR1 as DFQATT and CDR2 as SNEGSKA (reference sequence). CDR3 sequence: CSARDGRRDYEQFF. The CDR3 bases are TGCAGTGCTAGAGATGGACGGAGGGACTATGAGCAGTTCTTC.

In this sample, this clonotype turned up many times. The chain links TRBV12-3 or TRBV12-4 to TRBJ2-7; D uncertain. V was cut by 3 bases and J by 6 bases, with 6 bases left in between. The CDR3 covers 11 residues. The CDR3 coding sequence is TGTGCCAGCAGTTTCGGCGTCGAGCAGTACTTC. This sequence encodes CASSFGVEQYF.

V and J are TRBV12-3 or TRBV12-4 and TRBJ2-7; 10 nucleotides align to TRBD2. The CDR3 contains 14 residues. The V segment lost 6 bases and the J segment 2 bases; nucleotides outside the gene matches: 4. The CDR3 loop is CASRVAGGAYEQYF. CDR3 in DNA: TGTGCCAGCAGAGTAGCGGGGGGCGCCTACGAGCAGTACTTC.

V usage is TRBV4-1 and J usage is TRBJ1-2; no firm D call. CDR3 length equals 15 residues. V was pared by 1 base and J by 4 bases, with 13 bases between. Germline assignment: CDR1 MGHRA and CDR2 YSYEKL. The CDR3 spells CASSQVQGPTYGYTF. Written as DNA, the CDR3 is TGCGCCAGCAGCCAAGTACAAGGGCCCACCTATGGCTACACCTTC.

This clonotype was seen more than once but under ten times. The chain combines TRBV4-2 with TRBJ2-5, with 8 positions matching TRBD2. V lost 1 base and J lost 4; bases outside the gene matches: 5. The CDR3 is 15 amino acids. Germline V gene data show CDR1 as LGHNA and CDR2 as YNFKEQ. CDR3 sequence reads: CASSQAGGPGETQYF. The CDR3 DNA reads TGTGCCAGCAGCCAAGCGGGGGGGCCAGGAGAGACCCAGTACTTC.

This clonotype occurred a few times. This chain joins TRBV9 and TRBJ2-7; the D call may be TRBD1 or TRBD2 (5 bases each). Trimming removed 0 bases from V and 3 bases from J, with 10 bases in between. This CDR3 has 14 amino acids. CDR1 SGDLS and CDR2 YYNGEE come from the germline V gene. In nucleotides, the CDR3 is TGTGCCAGCAGCGTAGGGGACGGAGACTACGAGCAGTACTTC. Translating gives CASSVGDGDYEQYF.

This clonotype was found a few times. The chain is built from TRBV29-1 and TRBJ1-2; D gene ambiguous. Germline CDR1 reads SQVTM; CDR2 reads ANQGSEA. Between the trimmed V and J ends, which lost 3 bases and 6 bases, there was a span of 11 bases. The CDR3 spans 12 residues. DNA of the CDR3: TGCAGCGTTGAGCCCCAGACGCATGGCTACACCTTC. This gives the protein CSVEPQTHGYTF.

The chain has TRBV4-2 and TRBJ2-3, with D perhaps matching TRBD1 or TRBD2 (5 bases each). CDR1 LGHNA and CDR2 YNFKEQ come from the germline V gene. The CDR3 has 16 residues. V was clipped by 3 bases and J by 2 bases, with 15 bases between them. As DNA, the CDR3 is TGTGCCAGCAGCCAGCTAGGCGAGGGACCCACAGATACGCAGTATTTT. This gives the protein CASSQLGEGPTDTQYF.

A few counts support this clonotype. The genes are TRBV7-2 and TRBJ1-1; D unclear. The length of the CDR3 is 15 residues. V was pared by 2 bases and J by 1 base, with 11 bases between. Per the germline V gene, CDR1 is SGHTA and CDR2 is FQGNSA. CDR3 nucleotides: TGTGCCAGCAGCTTAACGGCAGACTGGAACACTGAAGCTTTCTTT. The encoded protein is CASSLTADWNTEAFF.